The T cell receptor (beta chain) under discussion was sequenced for a study of blood T cells in healthy people across ages. Germline assignment: CDR1 SNHLY and CDR2 FYNNEI. This CDR3 has 15 amino acids. The trim removed 6 bases at V and 3 bases at J, leaving 7 bases unmatched. Sample-barcoded 5' priming and a J-beta primer mix drove a second PCR of roughly 6 to 12 cycles. TCRdb itself ran the 5' RACE reads through MiXCR, one entry per CDR3 protein. Counted here are roughly 1.6 million distinct CDR3 sequences, about 35% occurring once; the ten biggest clones make up roughly 10%. The receptor was derived from a woman in her 30s in good health. The chain uses TRBV2 and TRBJ1-5; 8 bases are shared with TRBD1. Sequencing input: blood. The CDR3 sequence: CASSGTGENNQPQHF. The CDR3 coding sequence is TGTGCCAGCAGCGGGACAGGAGAGAACAATCAGCCCCAGCATTTT.